The 28 T cell receptor beta chains presented below share a single source sample, sequenced in a study of cytomegalovirus exposure and HLA in healthy donors. Use of 60 Vbeta and 13 Jbeta primers characterized the PCR. TCRdb's copy holds only in-frame clones and misses some; the assay was immunoSEQ multiplex PCR. Of about 91,000 clones in the sample, 86% were seen once. The sequenced sample was PBMCs. These receptors all come from a man aged 30 to 45 in good health and CMV-seropositive.

This chain links TRBV4-1 with TRBJ1-1, with 11 bases aligning to TRBD1. The CDR3 is 15 amino acids. CDR1 is MGHRA, CDR2 YSYEKL, per germline. V shed 4 bases, J shed 5 bases, and the junction held 6 bases outside the gene matches. The CDR3 reads CASSRGQGAGTEAFF. The CDR3 nucleotides read TGCGCCAGCAGCCGCGGACAGGGGGCAGGTACTGAAGCTTTCTTT.

V and J are TRBV6-4 and TRBJ2-6; D is uncertain. V was trimmed by 4 bases and J by 0 bases, leaving 7 bases between them. Germline CDR1 reads MRHNA; CDR2 reads SNTAGT. This CDR3 is 15 amino acids long. The CDR3 coding sequence is TGTGCCAGCAGTGCTGAGAGCTCTGGGGCCAACGTCCTGACTTTC. It specifies CASSAESSGANVLTF.

The V gene is TRBV19, the J gene TRBJ2-7; 10 bases match TRBD2. The length of the CDR3 is 14 residues. CDR1 is LNHDA and CDR2 is SQIVND in the germline V gene (reference sequence). V lost 8 bases and J lost 0; bases outside the gene matches: 4. The CDR3 nucleotides read TGTGCCAGTGGGGCTAGCGGGAGCTCCTACGAGCAGTACTTC. Translated: CASGASGSSYEQYF. Full variable domain (remainder filled in from reference TRBV19 and TRBJ2-7): DGGITQSPKYLFRKEGQNVTLSCEQNLNHDAMYWYRQDPGQGLRLIYYSQIVNDFQKGDIAEGYSVSREKKESFPLTVTSAQKNPTAFYLCASGASGSSYEQYFGPGTRLTVT.

This clone was detected once. This chain uses TRBV4-1 with TRBJ2-7; 11 bases match TRBD1. CDR3 length: 15 residues. J gave up 1 base and V 5 bases, and 4 bases lay outside the gene matches. Germline V gene lookup returns CDR1 MGHRA and CDR2 YSYEKL. The CDR3 bases are TGCGCCAGCAGCGGCGGACAGGGGGCATCCTACGAGCAGTACTTC. Its protein is CASSGGQGASYEQYF.

V and J are TRBV25-1 and TRBJ2-7; D is uncertain. V was clipped by 1 base and J by 2 bases, with 6 bases between them. Germline V gene sequence: CDR1 MGHDK, CDR2 SYGVNS. The CDR3 covers 13 residues. The CDR3 here is CASSEFGTYEQYF. The CDR3 bases are TGTGCCAGCAGTGAATTCGGTACCTACGAGCAGTACTTC.

A single count supports this clone. The chain has TRBV11-2 and TRBJ2-7; D ambiguous. There are 14 residues in the CDR3. The V and J ends lost 1 base and 0 bases respectively, with 7 bases between them. Per the germline V gene, CDR1 is SGHAT and CDR2 is FQNNGV. CDR3 loop: CASSLGFNSYEQYF. The CDR3 coding sequence is TGTGCCAGCAGCTTAGGTTTCAACTCCTACGAGCAGTACTTC.

The chain's CDR3 is CSVEEQQGFSSDTQYF. CDR3 nucleotide sequence: TGCAGCGTTGAAGAACAACAGGGGTTTTCCAGTGATACGCAGTATTTT. The chain is built from TRBV29-1 and TRBJ2-3; 7 bases match TRBD1. J lost 6 bases, V lost 0 bases, and 12 bases had no gene match. The CDR3 has 16 amino acids. Per germline, CDR1 SQVTM and CDR2 ANQGSEA.

This chain connects TRBV4-2 to TRBJ1-1, with a possible D match to TRBD1 (5 bases). The CDR3 consists of 13 residues. Germline CDR1 is LGHNA and CDR2 is YNFKEQ. Trimming removed 0 bases at V and 3 bases at J, with 5 bases between. The DNA of the CDR3 is TGTGCCAGCAGCCAAGACAGGGACACTGAAGCTTTCTTT. Translation: CASSQDRDTEAFF.

V gene TRBV29-1 combines with J gene TRBJ2-5; D is possibly TRBD2 (5 bases). The J call may be in error: the DNA end matches TRBJ2-7 better. CDR1 is SQVTM, CDR2 ANQGSEA, per germline. The CDR3 totals 12 residues. The CDR3 nucleotides read TGCAGCGTTGCGAGCGGAGCCTACGAGCAGTACTTC. The encoded protein is CSVASGAYEQYF.

The chain recombines TRBV6-1 with TRBJ2-3, with TRBD1 matching over 8 bases. V shed 8 bases and J 2 bases; nucleotides not matched to a gene: 6. The CDR3 contains 14 residues. The germline V gene has CDR1 MNHNS and CDR2 SASEGT. The CDR3 bases are TGTGCCAGCCCAGGGGGCTGCAACACAGATACGCAGTATTTT. Translating it yields CASPGGCNTDTQYF.

In its sample, this clone was seen a few times. The J gene is TRBJ2-3, the V gene TRBV7-2; 15 bases fit TRBD2. V shed 2 bases, J shed 2 bases, and the junction held 8 bases outside the gene matches. This CDR3 has 19 amino acids. From germline, CDR1 is SGHTA and CDR2 FQGNSA. CDR3: CASSLWWTSGRAFTDTQYF. DNA of the CDR3: TGTGCCAGCAGCTTATGGTGGACTAGCGGGAGGGCCTTCACAGATACGCAGTATTTT.

The V gene is TRBV28, the J gene TRBJ2-2; 9 nucleotides agree with TRBD1. The CDR3 is 17 amino acids. After removal of 6 bases from V and 1 base from J, the junction contained 9 bases not matched to a gene. Germline V CDR1 and CDR2: MDHEN, SYDVKM. CDR3 coding DNA: TGTGCCAGCAGATTGCCGGGACAGGGAATGAACACCGGGGAGCTGTTTTTT. Translated: CASRLPGQGMNTGELFF.

The chain joins TRBV12-5 to TRBJ2-1, with 11 positions matching TRBD2. The CDR3 covers 22 residues. Germline CDR1 reads LGHNT; CDR2 reads FRNRAP. The junction had 19 bases not matched to a gene; V was cut back by 1 base and J by 2 bases. CDR3 DNA: TGTGCTAGTGGTTTGGGAGGGATCGGGACTAGCGGCGTAAGGTCCCCCTACAATGAGCAGTTCTTC. It encodes CASGLGGIGTSGVRSPYNEQFF.

As for this clone: At one boundary the junction diverges from the germline segment, which might be a read error. J is TRBJ1-1 and V is TRBV5-6, with 9 bases fitting TRBD1. The V gene's germline CDR1 is SGHDT and CDR2 YYEEEE. This CDR3 spans 13 amino acids. CDR3 DNA sequence: TGTGCCAGCAGCTCGGACAGGGGTGGGATGGGGGTCTTT. Encoded protein: CASSSDRGGMGVF.

The V call is TRBV27, the J call TRBJ2-5, with 8 bases lining up with TRBD2. CDR3 size: 15 residues. With 2 bases clipped from V and 1 base from J, the junction kept 3 bases outside the gene matches. Germline CDR1 is MNHEY and CDR2 is SMNVEV (reference sequence). The CDR3 sequence: CASSLGLAGQETQYF. The CDR3 DNA sequence: TGTGCCAGCAGTTTAGGGCTAGCGGGCCAAGAGACCCAGTACTTC.

V gene TRBV2 combines with J gene TRBJ2-3; D call uncertain. Germline loops: CDR1 SNHLY, CDR2 FYNNEI. The CDR3 runs 14 residues. V was cut by 6 bases and J by 13 bases, with 23 bases left in between. The CDR3 region is CASRPDSSSTRKYF. DNA of the CDR3: TGTGCCAGCAGACCCGACTCCTCCTCTACTCGGAAGTATTTT.

J is TRBJ2-7 and V is TRBV11-2; 9 bases match TRBD1. Looked up from germline, CDR1 is SGHAT and CDR2 is FQNNGV. V lost 5 bases and J lost 7; bases outside the gene matches: 6. The CDR3 runs to 13 residues. The CDR3, as DNA: TGTGCCAGCAGCGCACAGGGGGCGGGGGAGCAGTACTTC. Residues: CASSAQGAGEQYF. Based on the CDR3 plus reference TRBV11-2 and TRBJ2-7, the full variable domain is EAGVAQSPRYKIIEKRQSVAFWCNPISGHATLYWYQQILGQGPKLLIQFQNNGVVDDSQLPKDRFSAERLKGVDSTLKIQPAKLEDSAVYLCASSAQGAGEQYFGPGTRLTVT.

This clone was observed a single time. The rearrangement joins TRBV9 to TRBJ2-5, with D possibly TRBD1 on 6 matching bases. This CDR3 region has 15 residues. Germline values: CDR1 SGDLS, CDR2 YYNGEE. Trimming removed 4 bases from V and 4 bases from J, with 17 bases in between. The CDR3 DNA reads as TGTGCCAGCAGCCGCTCCGACAGGTTGGGAGAGACCCAGTACTTC. This encodes CASSRSDRLGETQYF.

This chain uses TRBV4-1 with TRBJ2-1, with D possibly TRBD2 on 6 matching bases. Germline V gives CDR1 MGHRA, CDR2 YSYEKL. Trimming took 1 base from V and 4 from J, leaving 14 bases between them. The CDR3 length is 16 residues. The chain's CDR3 is CASSQGEDYYYNEQFF. The CDR3 nucleotides are TGCGCCAGCAGCCAAGGTGAGGACTACTATTACAATGAGCAGTTCTTC.

In the case of this clone: The junction does not match germline at one end; this may be a read error. The chain recombines TRBV5-6 with TRBJ1-2, with a possible D match to TRBD1 (5 bases). Germline V lookup: CDR1 SGHDT, CDR2 YYEEEE. This CDR3 has 14 residues. CDR3 DNA sequence: TGTGCCAGCAGCTCCTTGACAGTAACCTATGGCCACACCTTC. Protein: CASSSLTVTYGHTF.

The genes are TRBV10-2 and TRBJ1-4, with a weak D call TRBD1 (5 bases). Germline lookup yields CDR1 WSHSY and CDR2 SAAADI. V was pared by 10 bases and J by 7 bases, with 16 bases between. There are 13 residues in the CDR3. The chain's CDR3 is CATFDRVSEKLFF. The CDR3 DNA is TGCGCCACCTTCGACAGAGTCTCTGAAAAACTGTTTTTT.

This clone was seen more than once but under ten times. CDR3 DNA: TGTGCCAGCAGTACAGGGGGCTCTGGTGGAGGCTACACCTTC. Translated: CASSTGGSGGGYTF. The genes are TRBV6-1 and TRBJ1-2, with 9 bases that match TRBD1. There are 14 residues in the CDR3. CDR1 is MNHNS and CDR2 is SASEGT in the germline V gene. The V gene end was trimmed by 5 bases and the J gene end by 8 bases; junction bases not matched to a gene: 9.

J is TRBJ2-7 and V is TRBV18; tentative D call: TRBD2 (6 bases). The CDR3 spans 14 residues. The germline V and J ends were trimmed by 1 base and 5 bases, with 12 bases remaining between them. CDR1 KGHSH and CDR2 LQKENI come from the germline V gene. CDR3 DNA sequence: TGTGCCAGCTCACCACTGGTGCGGGGAAACGAGCAGTACTTC. This gives the protein CASSPLVRGNEQYF.

This rearrangement joins TRBV30 to TRBJ1-1, with a weak D call TRBD1 (5 bases). Trimming took off 2 bases at V and 0 bases at J, with 10 bases between the two ends. Per germline, CDR1 GTSNPN and CDR2 SVGIG (reference sequence). The CDR3 loop spans 14 amino acids. The CDR3 loop reads CAWSKTDMNTEAFF. The DNA of the CDR3 is TGTGCCTGGAGTAAGACAGACATGAACACTGAAGCTTTCTTT.

V and J are TRBV4-2 and TRBJ2-2; TRBD1 might be the D (6 bases). V was clipped by 2 bases and J by 2 bases, with 9 bases between them. This CDR3 has 15 residues. Germline V gene sequence: CDR1 LGHNA, CDR2 YNFKEQ. The CDR3 spells CASSQKGQNTGELFF. The CDR3 DNA follows: TGTGCCAGCAGCCAAAAGGGACAAAACACCGGGGAGCTGTTTTTT.

Only one count was recorded for this clone. The chain is built from TRBV4-1 and TRBJ2-5; D is perhaps TRBD2 (6 bases). The J call may be in error: the DNA end matches TRBJ2-7 better. Germline CDR1 reads MGHRA; CDR2 reads YSYEKL. There are 14 residues in the CDR3. CDR3 protein: CASSQNLATYEQYF. The DNA of the CDR3 is TGCGCCAGCAGCCAAAATCTAGCGACCTACGAGCAGTACTTC.

The chain has TRBV5-1 and TRBJ2-5; 8 bases line up with TRBD2. The CDR3 covers 16 residues. CDR1 and CDR2 (germline): SGHRS, YFSETQ. V lost 6 bases, J lost 1 base, and 11 bases stayed unmatched. This CDR3 is CASISGTGGGQETQYF. CDR3 nucleotides: TGCGCCAGCATTAGCGGGACGGGGGGAGGCCAAGAGACCCAGTACTTC.

This clone was found once. The sample holds other DNA sequences that translate to the same CDR3. This chain joins TRBV7-9 and TRBJ2-3; D ambiguous. CDR3 size: 14 residues. The V end was cut by 1 base, the J end by 2 bases, with 7 bases between. Germline CDR1 reads SEHNR; CDR2 reads FQNEAQ (reference sequence). Written as DNA, the CDR3 is TGTGCCAGCAGCTTAGGGGCCACCACAGATACGCAGTATTTT. Translating it yields CASSLGATTDTQYF.